These 30 T cell receptor beta chains were sequenced from one sample in a study of blood T cell repertoires in COVID-19. The repertoire was sequenced with immunoSEQ multiplex PCR; TCRdb's copy has only in-frame clones and lacks some. The table lists under 200,000 clones, roughly 84% of them singletons. Sequenced: peripheral blood. Source of these receptors: a man between 18 and 35 years old with active or convalescent COVID-19.

This rearrangement joins TRBV5-1 to TRBJ1-1, with 7 bases identical to TRBD1. Germline lookup yields CDR1 SGHRS and CDR2 YFSETQ. The CDR3 loop spans 18 amino acids. Trimming cost V 3 bases and J 0 bases; bases outside gene matches: 14. This CDR3 is CASSSNNWDRLMNTEAFF. The CDR3 DNA sequence: TGCGCCAGCAGCTCCAATAATTGGGACAGACTCATGAACACTGAAGCTTTCTTT. The complete variable domain, with remaining parts taken from reference TRBV5-1 and TRBJ1-1, reads KAGVTQTPRYLIKTRGQQVTLSCSPISGHRSVSWYQQTPGQGLQFLFEYFSETQRNKGNFPGRFSGRQFSNSRSEMNVSTLELGDSALYLCASSSNNWDRLMNTEAFFGQGTRLTVV.

This clone was detected ten times or more. The chain uses TRBV4-2 and TRBJ2-5; 12 nucleotides align to TRBD2. The CDR3 loop spans 16 amino acids. Germline V lookup: CDR1 LGHNA, CDR2 YNFKEQ. Trimming took 0 bases from V and 5 from J; bases not matched to a gene: 4. CDR3: CASSQDPSGGAETQYF. As DNA, the CDR3 is TGTGCCAGCAGCCAAGATCCTAGCGGGGGGGCCGAGACCCAGTACTTC.

With respect to this clone: A junction boundary mismatches the germline segment, possibly from a read error. The CDR3 nucleotides read TGTGCTAGCAGCCGGGGGACAGGCATTAATGAAAAACTGTTTTTT. Translated: CASSRGTGINEKLFF. This sequence joins TRBV7-7 and TRBJ1-4, with 8 bases fitting TRBD1. The CDR3 spans 15 residues. Germline values: CDR1 SSHAT, CDR2 FNYEAQ (reference sequence).

This rearrangement joins TRBV11-2 to TRBJ2-5; D ambiguous. This CDR3 region has 13 residues. The germline V gene has CDR1 SGHAT and CDR2 FQNNGV. Trimming took off 6 bases at V and 1 base at J, with 9 bases between the two ends. The CDR3 DNA reads as TGTGCCAGCAGGAGTGCCGGCCAAGAGACCCAGTACTTC. Translating gives CASRSAGQETQYF.

This clone was observed a single time. The chain links TRBV19 to TRBJ2-6, with no clear D. Trimming took off 8 bases at V and 4 bases at J, with 18 bases between the two ends. The CDR3 runs to 16 residues. The germline CDR1 and CDR2 sequences are LNHDA and SQIVND (reference sequence). The CDR3 region has the DNA TGTGCCAGTCGAGTCTTGCCAACCACGGGGGCCAACGTCCTGACTTTC. It codes for CASRVLPTTGANVLTF.

The chain combines TRBV6-5 with TRBJ1-3, with D possibly TRBD1 on 5 matching bases. Deletions cut 0 bases from V and 0 bases from J, with 6 bases between. Germline V gene lookup returns CDR1 MNHEY and CDR2 SVGAGI. This CDR3 is 15 amino acids long. CDR3 sequence: CASSYSTDSGNTIYF. The CDR3 nucleotides read TGTGCCAGCAGTTACTCGACAGACTCTGGAAACACCATATATTTT.

V and J are TRBV5-1 and TRBJ2-3; TRBD1 matches 12 bases. With 0 bases clipped from V and 5 bases from J, the junction kept 4 bases outside the gene matches. The germline V gene has CDR1 SGHRS and CDR2 YFSETQ. The CDR3 length is 16 residues. The CDR3 DNA follows: TGCGCCAGCAGCTTGGCCGGGACAGGGGGCATAGATACGCAGTATTTT. It yields the protein CASSLAGTGGIDTQYF. The whole variable domain, filled in from reference TRBV5-1 and TRBJ2-3, reads KAGVTQTPRYLIKTRGQQVTLSCSPISGHRSVSWYQQTPGQGLQFLFEYFSETQRNKGNFPGRFSGRQFSNSRSEMNVSTLELGDSALYLCASSLAGTGGIDTQYFGPGTRLTVL.

The chain is built from TRBV5-1 and TRBJ2-1; TRBD1 might be the D (5 bases). Germline V gene data show CDR1 as SGHRS and CDR2 as YFSETQ. The V and J ends lost 0 bases and 6 bases respectively, with 13 bases between them. The CDR3 spans 15 residues. The CDR3 loop is CASSLGNRPGNEQFF. The CDR3 bases are TGCGCCAGCAGCTTGGGTAACAGGCCGGGCAATGAGCAGTTCTTC.

The chain couples TRBV18 to TRBJ2-5, with unresolved D. V dropped 3 bases and J dropped 0 bases, with 5 bases sitting between them. The CDR3 is 13 amino acids. From germline, CDR1 is KGHSH and CDR2 LQKENI. CDR3 sequence (DNA): TGTGCCAGCTCACCTAACAACCAAGAGACCCAGTACTTC. Amino acids: CASSPNNQETQYF.

The chain combines TRBV7-2 with TRBJ1-1; D possibly corresponds to TRBD1 (5 bases). Germline CDR1 and CDR2: SGHTA and FQGNSA. V shed 6 bases and J shed 4 bases, with 12 bases lying between them. The CDR3 runs to 13 residues. CDR3 residues: CASRKQDPTEAFF. In DNA, the CDR3 is TGTGCCAGCAGGAAACAGGACCCCACTGAAGCTTTCTTT.

CDR3 sequence: CASSRGQGNGYTF. CDR3 coding DNA: TGTGCCAGCAGTCGGGGACAGGGAAATGGCTACACCTTC. The V call is TRBV6-5, the J call TRBJ1-2; 9 positions agree with TRBD1. This CDR3 region has 13 residues. The germline V gene has CDR1 MNHEY and CDR2 SVGAGI. J was trimmed by 6 bases and V by 5 bases; bases with no gene match: 4.

Only one count was recorded for this clone. The genes are TRBV28 and TRBJ1-5; TRBD1 is a possible D gene (6 bases). Germline values: CDR1 MDHEN, CDR2 SYDVKM. This CDR3 is built from 16 residues. V lost 1 base, J lost 6 bases, and 16 bases lay in between. CDR3 DNA sequence: TGTGCCAGCAGTTTATTGACAGGACTGGACCGTCAGCCCCAGCATTTT. It specifies CASSLLTGLDRQPQHF.

This chain joins TRBV6-1 and TRBJ2-7, with TRBD1 as a possible D gene (6 bases). CDR1 is MNHNS, CDR2 SASEGT, per germline. The CDR3 is made up of 15 amino acids. Deletions cut 3 bases from V and 1 base from J, with 13 bases between. CDR3 in DNA: TGTGCCAGCAGTGACGGGGACAACCGATCCTACGAGCAGTACTTC. It translates to CASSDGDNRSYEQYF.

This chain joins TRBV29-1 and TRBJ2-2; TRBD1 agrees at 8 bases. Germline V gene sequence: CDR1 SQVTM, CDR2 ANQGSEA. V was pared by 4 bases and J by 0 bases, with 4 bases of the junction left unmatched. There are 15 residues in the CDR3. The CDR3 nucleotides are TGCAGCGTTGTTCAGGGGGCGACGAACACCGGGGAGCTGTTTTTT. Its protein is CSVVQGATNTGELFF.

The chain recombines TRBV30 with TRBJ1-5; D ambiguous. The V gene's germline CDR1 is GTSNPN and CDR2 SVGIG (reference sequence). There are 13 residues in the CDR3. With 4 bases removed from V and 5 bases from J, the gap between germline ends came to 12 bases. The CDR3 region is CAWTTSADQPQHF. The CDR3 DNA is TGTGCCTGGACTACGAGTGCCGATCAGCCCCAGCATTTT. Full variable domain (missing parts from reference TRBV30 and TRBJ1-5): SQTIHQWPATLVQPVGSPLSLECTVEGTSNPNLYWYRQAAGRGLQLLFYSVGIGQISSEVPQNLSASRPQDRQFILSSKKLLLSDSGFYLCAWTTSADQPQHFGDGTRLSIL.

The V gene is TRBV30, the J gene TRBJ2-7; D call uncertain. The V end was cut by 3 bases, the J end by 0 bases, with 30 bases between. This CDR3 is 20 amino acids long. From germline, CDR1 is GTSNPN and CDR2 SVGIG (reference sequence). Here the CDR3 DNA reads TGTGCCTGGAGCGGCCCTTCCGACCCTCCGCTAAGCGAGAGCTCCTACGAGCAGTACTTC. Encoded protein: CAWSGPSDPPLSESSYEQYF.

This chain links TRBV6-4 with TRBJ2-7, with 7 nucleotides matching TRBD2. This CDR3 has 15 amino acids. V lost 2 bases to trimming and J lost 6 bases; unmatched junction nucleotides: 10. The germline gives CDR1 MRHNA, CDR2 SNTAGT. The chain's CDR3 is CASSDDPTSPSEQYF. The CDR3 DNA reads TGTGCCAGCAGTGACGACCCGACTAGCCCTAGCGAGCAGTACTTC.

Concerning this clone: Within the sample, other DNA sequences also encode this same CDR3. CDR3: CSVAGGARQAYNEQFF. The CDR3 nucleotides are TGCAGCGTCGCTGGGGGGGCGCGCCAAGCCTACAATGAGCAGTTCTTC. J is TRBJ2-1 and V is TRBV29-1; D possibly corresponds to TRBD2 (7 bases). The CDR3 is 16 residues long. Germline CDR1 SQVTM, CDR2 ANQGSEA. V was cut by 6 bases and J by 2 bases, with 20 bases left in between.

The J gene is TRBJ1-3, the V gene TRBV11-2, with D hard to call. The CDR3 runs 16 residues. The germline V and J ends were trimmed by 2 bases and 0 bases, with 11 bases remaining between them. Germline V CDR1 and CDR2: SGHAT, FQNNGV. The CDR3 region is CASSLKSKFSGNTIYF. The CDR3 DNA is TGTGCCAGCAGCTTAAAGAGTAAATTCTCTGGAAACACCATATATTTT.

V usage is TRBV28 and J usage is TRBJ2-7, with D possibly matching TRBD2 (6 bases). Trimming stripped 6 bases from V and 1 base from J, with 10 bases between. CDR3 length equals 13 residues. Germline CDR1 MDHEN, CDR2 SYDVKM. In DNA, the CDR3 is TGTGCCAGCAGCCCGGGGGAGTCCTACGAGCAGTACTTC. It codes for CASSPGESYEQYF.

This chain uses TRBV2 with TRBJ1-6; no clear D. Germline V gene data show CDR1 as SNHLY and CDR2 as FYNNEI. Trimming cost V 8 bases and J 7 bases, with 12 bases left between them. This CDR3 is 13 amino acids long. CDR3 sequence reads: CASLTENNSPLHF. CDR3 in DNA: TGTGCCAGCCTTACAGAAAACAATTCACCCCTCCACTTT.

This clone was observed a few times. The chain couples TRBV6-2 or TRBV6-3 to TRBJ1-1; maybe TRBD1 (6 bases). The ends were cut back, 5 bases at V and 7 bases at J, with 14 bases in the middle. Germline V gene data show CDR1 as MNHEY and CDR2 as SVGEGT. This CDR3 has 13 residues. The CDR3 DNA reads TGTGCCAGCAGTACCACAGGGATTGTTGAAGCTTTCTTT. Translated: CASSTTGIVEAFF.

The chain recombines TRBV11-2 with TRBJ2-2; tentative D call: TRBD1 (5 bases). Trimming left V 5 bases short and J 7 bases short, with 14 bases between. This CDR3 is 14 amino acids long. The germline gives CDR1 SGHAT, CDR2 FQNNGV. The CDR3, as DNA: TGTGCCAGCAGCCCCCAGGCGGACATCGGGGAGCTGTTTTTT. It translates to CASSPQADIGELFF.

This chain joins TRBV7-6 and TRBJ2-2, with D unclear. Trimming shortened V by 4 bases and J by 3 bases, and 15 bases separated the two germline ends. The CDR3 loop spans 16 amino acids. Germline CDR1 reads SGHVS; CDR2 reads FNYEAQ. The CDR3 sequence is CASSSGQALHTGELFF. CDR3 nucleotides: TGTGCCAGCAGCTCAGGCCAGGCACTCCACACCGGGGAGCTGTTTTTT.

The V and J genes are TRBV4-3 and TRBJ2-7; 10 bases are shared with TRBD1. Trimming took 1 base from V and 1 from J; bases not matched to a gene: 7. Germline loops: CDR1 LGHNA, CDR2 YSLEER. This CDR3 has 17 amino acids. The CDR3 coding sequence is TGCGCCAGCAGCCAAGCCGCCGGGACAGGGGCTTCCTACGAGCAGTACTTC. Amino acid sequence: CASSQAAGTGASYEQYF.

The chain links TRBV6-6 to TRBJ1-2; TRBD1 agrees at 7 bases. The length of the CDR3 is 15 residues. Trimming removed 2 bases from V and 3 bases from J; junction bases left unmatched: 6. Looked up from germline, CDR1 is MNHNY and CDR2 is SVGAGI (reference sequence). CDR3 sequence: CASSYPAGTDYGYTF. DNA for the CDR3: TGTGCCAGCAGTTACCCAGCCGGGACAGACTATGGCTACACCTTC.

The J gene is TRBJ1-3, the V gene TRBV10-3; D is unresolved. This CDR3 has 19 residues. Trimming stripped 1 base from V and 2 bases from J, with 21 bases between. Germline CDR1 ENHRY, CDR2 SYGVKD. CDR3 nucleotides: TGTGCCATCAGTGAGTTGAGGCAAACTACCTCTAAGACTGGAAACACCATATATTTT. Translated: CAISELRQTTSKTGNTIYF.

The chain has TRBV5-1 and TRBJ2-2; no clear D. Germline loops: CDR1 SGHRS, CDR2 YFSETQ. This CDR3 has 14 amino acids. The V end was cut by 4 bases, the J end by 2 bases, with 9 bases between. CDR3 sequence: CASSLDTNTGELFF. As DNA, the CDR3 is TGCGCCAGCAGCCTCGACACCAACACCGGGGAGCTGTTTTTT.

The V and J genes are TRBV6-5 and TRBJ2-5, with TRBD1 as a possible D gene (6 bases). From germline, CDR1 is MNHEY and CDR2 SVGAGI. This CDR3 region has 14 residues. V was shortened by 8 bases and J by 7 bases, with 20 bases between the two germline ends. The CDR3 sequence is CASLPQEGVGTQYF. CDR3 in DNA: TGTGCCAGCCTCCCCCAAGAGGGGGTGGGGACCCAGTACTTC.

The rearrangement joins TRBV5-1 to TRBJ2-2, with D perhaps matching TRBD2 (6 bases). Germline-derived CDR1 and CDR2 are SGHRS and YFSETQ. The CDR3 runs 15 residues. Trimming took off 0 bases at V and 1 base at J, with 7 bases between the two ends. CDR3 region: CASSLVGGNTGELFF. In DNA, the CDR3 is TGCGCCAGCAGCTTGGTCGGGGGGAACACCGGGGAGCTGTTTTTT. Looking up the rest from reference TRBV5-1 and TRBJ2-2 gives the full variable domain: KAGVTQTPRYLIKTRGQQVTLSCSPISGHRSVSWYQQTPGQGLQFLFEYFSETQRNKGNFPGRFSGRQFSNSRSEMNVSTLELGDSALYLCASSLVGGNTGELFFGEGSRLTVL.